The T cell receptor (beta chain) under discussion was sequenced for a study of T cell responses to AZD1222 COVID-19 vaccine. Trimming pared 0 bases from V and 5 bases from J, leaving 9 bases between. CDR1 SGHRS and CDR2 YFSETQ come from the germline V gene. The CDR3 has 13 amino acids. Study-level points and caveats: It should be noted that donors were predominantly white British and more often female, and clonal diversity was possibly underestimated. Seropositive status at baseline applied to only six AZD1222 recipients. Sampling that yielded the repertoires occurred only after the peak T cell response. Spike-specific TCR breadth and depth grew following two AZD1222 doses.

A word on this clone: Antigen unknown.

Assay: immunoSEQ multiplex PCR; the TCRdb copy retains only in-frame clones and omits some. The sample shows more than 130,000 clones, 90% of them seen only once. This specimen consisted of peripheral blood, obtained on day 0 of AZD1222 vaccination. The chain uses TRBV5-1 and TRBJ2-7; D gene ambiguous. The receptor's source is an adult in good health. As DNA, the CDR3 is TGCGCCAGCAGCTTGGCGGTCGGTAACGAGCAGTACTTC. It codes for CASSLAVGNEQYF.